This entry describes one T cell receptor beta chain. This clonotype has just a few counts. Which antigen it targets is not known. No qualities accompany the bases; no much larger clone lies one base away. The library relied on PCR. Sequencing relied on a NextSeq 500. Bulk TCR libraries were generated as previously described, with the TCR primers listed in Table S5 used. The Qiagen AllPrep DNA/RNA kit was used to purify total RNA. Before analysis, reads from multiple sequencing runs of the same library were pooled. As for the original processing: Reads were retained only if an exact TCR constant sequence was present, and the retained reads were trimmed to 150 nt and grouped according to their 12-nt molecular barcodes. Within each barcode group, reads were sub-clustered at a 15% Levenshtein threshold, and quality-weighted consensus sequences were built per RNA molecule. Non-functional sequences were filtered out, along with any lower-count sequence sitting one edit away from another sequence. Barcode sub-clusters with fewer than 20% of the maximum read count were removed, based on fitting two negative binomial distributions. TCRdb itself trimmed the public reads at Q25 with fastp, ran MiXCR and retained productive beta chains. Here each entry gathers all rows of one CDR3 protein and keeps the most common genes and DNA. TCRdb, rather than the study authors, made the V and J calls. The sample table contains 300,000 to 400,000 distinct CDR3 sequences; only one count was recorded for roughly 24% of them. The top ten clones comprise roughly 0.7% of the sample.

These data originate in a study of molecular identifiers for immune sequencing clone quantification (dated by TCRdb to 2016 to 2019). Turning to the overall study: For a replicate experiment, RNA from approximately 20,000 or 100,000 naive CD8 T cells was divided into five aliquots, and four of the five aliquots were sequenced. CD8 T cells were used in a methods study to benchmark molecular-identifier clustering-based TCR repertoire sequencing (MIDCIRS) and TCR RNA copy counting.

Naive CD8 T cell libraries were made from approximately 20,000 to 1,000,000 sorted cells using 10%, 30% or 50% of purified RNA. Naive CD8 T cells, defined as CD8+CD4-CCR7+CD45RA+, were FACS-sorted into RLT Plus buffer on a BD FACSAria II. To test detection sensitivity, Jurkat RNA equal to ten TCR copies was added to samples of about 20,000-1,000,000 naive CD8 T cells. CD8 T cells were enriched with RosetteSep CD8+ T Cell Enrichment Cocktail and Ficoll-Paque, followed by ACK red cell lysis. Sequences MNHEY (CDR1) and SVGAGI (CDR2) are obtained from the germline V gene. Between the V and J ends, shortened by 2 bases and 3 bases respectively, the junction contains 9 bases. The CDR3, from cysteine to phenylalanine, totals 14 residues. Of the read, only the CDR3 DNA is kept; its 42 bases are in frame from base 1. What the authors observed across the whole study: Without barcode sub-clustering, chimeric consensus sequences inflated TCR diversity; chimeras reached as high as 47%. The naive libraries included spiked-in Jurkat TCR RNA (roughly 11 copies' worth), and this RNA is not part of the donor repertoire. Modeling gave about 3.2 recovered TCR RNA copies per cell versus about 10 by digital PCR, implying roughly 29% capture efficiency. Highly expanded clone sizes could be underestimated if identical TCR molecules share a barcode. In CMV-specific effector cells, clones with more than 20 RNA copies contained over 99% of molecules, whereas in naive cells such clones contained under 1% of molecules. Spiked-in Jurkat TCR RNA equal to a single cell's worth was reported to be detectable even within one million naive CD8 T cells.

The sequence is built from TRBV6-5 and TRBJ2-3; TRBD2 is a possible D gene, resting on 6 matching bases. This TCR was sampled from a human donor in good health. Some libraries in this study had Jurkat cell RNA spiked in. Sequencing input: naive CD8+ T cells from blood, with Jurkat cell RNA spiked in. In the paper's terms, the cell subset or site label means: FACS-sorted CD8+CD4-CCR7+CD45RA+ naive T cells. In nucleotides, the sequence is TGTGCCAGCAGTTACAATGGGGGGACAGATACGCAGTATTTT. Its amino acids are CASSYNGGTDTQYF.